This T cell receptor beta chain is from a study of CD8+ T cells in alopecia areata. Study conclusions and caveats: Alphabeta T cells residing in normal skin are also sequenced in scalp samples.

In the case of this clone: No antigen is known for it.

Treatment defined: oral pan-JAK inhibitor, 5-10 mg twice daily. RNA was isolated and reverse transcribed to cDNA, the sequencing template. Profiling relied on immunoSEQ multiplex PCR, and the TCRdb table lists in-frame clones only, not all of them. This sample carries around 270,000 clones, nearly 60% of them seen once, and the ten largest clones take less than 2%. This CDR3 contains 13 residues. The V gene's germline CDR1 is SGHRS and CDR2 YFSETQ. V was pared by 5 bases and J by 6 bases, with 2 bases of the junction left unmatched. The V and J genes are TRBV5-1 and TRBJ1-6; 7 bases line up with TRBD1. Sequenced here: CD4+ T cells sorted from blood, sampled at week 24, from a patient treated with tofacitinib. The receptor comes from a human donor with alopecia areata. The CDR3 DNA sequence: TGCGCCAGCAGTCGGGACAGTAATTCACCCCTCCACTTT. Translation: CASSRDSNSPLHF.